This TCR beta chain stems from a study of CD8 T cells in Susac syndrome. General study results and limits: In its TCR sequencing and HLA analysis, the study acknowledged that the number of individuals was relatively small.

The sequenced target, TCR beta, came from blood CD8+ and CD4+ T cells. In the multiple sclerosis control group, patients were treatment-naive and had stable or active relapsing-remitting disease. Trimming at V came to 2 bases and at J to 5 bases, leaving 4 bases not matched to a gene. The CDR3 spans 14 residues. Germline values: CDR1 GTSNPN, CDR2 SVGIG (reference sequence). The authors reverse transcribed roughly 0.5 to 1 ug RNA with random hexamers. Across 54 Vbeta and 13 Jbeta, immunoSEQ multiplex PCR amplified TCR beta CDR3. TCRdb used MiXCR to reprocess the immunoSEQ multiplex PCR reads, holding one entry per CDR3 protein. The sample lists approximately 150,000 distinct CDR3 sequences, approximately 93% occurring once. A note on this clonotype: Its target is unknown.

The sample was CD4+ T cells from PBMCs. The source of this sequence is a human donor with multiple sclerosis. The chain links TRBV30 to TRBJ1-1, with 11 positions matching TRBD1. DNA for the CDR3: TGTGCCTGGAGTCCCGGGACAGGGGGGACTGAAGCTTTCTTT. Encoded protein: CAWSPGTGGTEAFF.